This T cell receptor beta chain emerged from a study of T cells after yellow fever vaccination. This clonotype was seen ten or more times. Its specificity is unknown. By 5'RACE template switching, TCR cDNA was produced, with a universal primer site and UMIs added in the process. Using its own MiXCR run on the 5' RACE reads, TCRdb lists one record per CDR3 protein. The data hold 68,000 or so distinct CDR3 sequences, with 6% to 7.5% observed a single time. Study conclusions and caveats: Clones that expanded after primary vaccination mostly reappeared after the booster (96% CD4, 88% CD8). Abundant clonotypes (contaminants from the bulk population) could be present in FACS-sorted repertoires.

The sequence came from a man aged 25 to 45 who received the YFV17D yellow fever vaccine. The specimen was CD8+ T cells sorted from PBMCs, collected 15 days after the yellow fever booster vaccination.

CDR3 in amino acids: CASSIGQATSYEQYF. The CDR3 DNA reads TGTGCCAGCAGCATCGGACAGGCAACCTCCTACGAGCAGTACTTC. This chain uses TRBV9 with TRBJ2-7; 7 bases line up with TRBD1. The CDR3 is 15 residues long. The J segment lost 0 bases and the V segment lost 4 bases, leaving 7 bases of the junction unmatched. Per germline, CDR1 SGDLS and CDR2 YYNGEE.